This TCR beta chain was recovered during a study of T-cell memory formation after mild COVID-19. As for this clonotype: What it binds is unknown.

Germline loops: CDR1 SEHNR, CDR2 FQNEAQ (reference sequence). This CDR3 is 13 amino acids long. V lost 3 bases to trimming and J lost 5 bases, with 10 bases between them. With constant-segment primers, 5'RACE yielded cDNA libraries of TCR alpha and TCR beta that carried sample barcodes and UMIs. Using its own MiXCR run on the 5' RACE reads, TCRdb lists one record per CDR3 protein. The sample lists 350,000 to 400,000 distinct CDR3 sequences; 20% to 25% were seen once. Findings and caveats of the study: The study detected some responding clones in pre-infection memory, suggesting cross-reactive memory joined.

The source material was PBMCs or a T cell subset sorted from them (not recorded which). The clonotype comes from an adult woman who had mild COVID-19 (a few samples of this study predate the infection). Cell type and time point are not known. The rearrangement joins TRBV7-9 to TRBJ2-5; D uncertain. The CDR3 region has the DNA TGTGCCAGCAGCTTTGGACCCCCCGAGACCCAGTACTTC. Its translation is CASSFGPPETQYF.